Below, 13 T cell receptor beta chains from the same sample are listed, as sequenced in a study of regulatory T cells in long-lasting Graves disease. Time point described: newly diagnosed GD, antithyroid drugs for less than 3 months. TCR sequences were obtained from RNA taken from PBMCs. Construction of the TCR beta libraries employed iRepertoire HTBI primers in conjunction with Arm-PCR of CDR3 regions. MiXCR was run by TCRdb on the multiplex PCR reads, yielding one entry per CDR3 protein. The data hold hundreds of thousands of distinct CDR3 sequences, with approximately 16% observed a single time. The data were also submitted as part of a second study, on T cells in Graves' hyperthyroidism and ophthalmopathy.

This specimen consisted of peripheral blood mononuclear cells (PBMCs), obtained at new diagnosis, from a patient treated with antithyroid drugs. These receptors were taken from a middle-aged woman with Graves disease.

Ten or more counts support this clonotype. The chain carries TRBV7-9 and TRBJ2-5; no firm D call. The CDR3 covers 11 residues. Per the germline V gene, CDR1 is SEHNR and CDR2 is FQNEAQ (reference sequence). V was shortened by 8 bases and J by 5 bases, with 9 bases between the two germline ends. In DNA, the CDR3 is TGTGCCAGCGAGAGGCGGGAGACCCAGTACTTC. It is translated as CASERRETQYF.

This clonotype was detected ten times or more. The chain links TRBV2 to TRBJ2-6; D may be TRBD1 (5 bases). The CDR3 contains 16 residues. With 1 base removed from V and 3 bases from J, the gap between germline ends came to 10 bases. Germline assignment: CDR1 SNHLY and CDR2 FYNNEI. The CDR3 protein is CASSEVNRFGANVLTF. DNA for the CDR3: TGTGCCAGCAGTGAAGTAAACAGGTTTGGGGCCAACGTCCTGACTTTC. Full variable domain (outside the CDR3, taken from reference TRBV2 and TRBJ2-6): EPEVTQTPSHQVTQMGQEVILRCVPISNHLYFYWYRQILGQKVEFLVSFYNNEISEKSEIFDDQFSVERPDGSNFTLKIRSTKLEDSAMYFCASSEVNRFGANVLTFGAGSRLTVL.

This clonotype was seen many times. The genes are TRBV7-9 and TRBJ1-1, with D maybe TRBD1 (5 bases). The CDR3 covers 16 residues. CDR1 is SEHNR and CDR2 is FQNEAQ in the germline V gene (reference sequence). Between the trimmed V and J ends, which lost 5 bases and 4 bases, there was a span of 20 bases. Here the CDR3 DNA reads TGTGCCAGCAGCGCCCCTGGTTCCATAAGGGGCACTGAAGCTTTCTTT. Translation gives CASSAPGSIRGTEAFF.

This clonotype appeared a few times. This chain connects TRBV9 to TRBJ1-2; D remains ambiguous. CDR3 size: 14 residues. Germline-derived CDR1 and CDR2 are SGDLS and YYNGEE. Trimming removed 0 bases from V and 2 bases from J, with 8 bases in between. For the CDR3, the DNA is TGTGCCAGCAGCGTAGACGTAGGGAACTATGGCTACACCTTC. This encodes CASSVDVGNYGYTF.

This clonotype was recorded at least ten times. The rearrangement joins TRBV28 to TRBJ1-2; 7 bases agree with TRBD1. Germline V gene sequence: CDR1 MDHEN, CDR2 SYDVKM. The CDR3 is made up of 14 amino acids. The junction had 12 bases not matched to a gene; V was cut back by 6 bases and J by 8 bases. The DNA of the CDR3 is TGTGCCAGCAGCCTCGACAGGGTTGGTCTCGGCTACACCTTC. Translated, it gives CASSLDRVGLGYTF.

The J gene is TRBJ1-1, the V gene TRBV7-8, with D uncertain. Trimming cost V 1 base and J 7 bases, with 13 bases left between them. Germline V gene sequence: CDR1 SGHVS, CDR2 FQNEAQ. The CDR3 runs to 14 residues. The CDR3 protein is CASSLGEGVLEAFF. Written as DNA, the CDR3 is TGTGCCAGCAGCTTAGGTGAAGGAGTTCTTGAAGCTTTCTTT.

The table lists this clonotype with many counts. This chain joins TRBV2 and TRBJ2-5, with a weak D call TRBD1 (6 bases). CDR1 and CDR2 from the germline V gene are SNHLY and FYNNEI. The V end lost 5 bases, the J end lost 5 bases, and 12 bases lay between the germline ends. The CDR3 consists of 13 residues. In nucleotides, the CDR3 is TGTGCCAGCAGTCAACAGGGCGACGAGACCCAGTACTTC. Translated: CASSQQGDETQYF. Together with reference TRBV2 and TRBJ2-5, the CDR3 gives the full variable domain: EPEVTQTPSHQVTQMGQEVILRCVPISNHLYFYWYRQILGQKVEFLVSFYNNEISEKSEIFDDQFSVERPDGSNFTLKIRSTKLEDSAMYFCASSQQGDETQYFGPGTRLLVL.

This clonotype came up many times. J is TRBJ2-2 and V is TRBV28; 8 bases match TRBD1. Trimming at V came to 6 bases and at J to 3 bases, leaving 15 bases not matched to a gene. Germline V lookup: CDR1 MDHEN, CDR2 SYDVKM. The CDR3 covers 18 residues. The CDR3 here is CASSAYFTGTGDTGELFF. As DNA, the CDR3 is TGTGCCAGCAGCGCATATTTCACCGGGACAGGCGACACCGGGGAGCTGTTTTTT.

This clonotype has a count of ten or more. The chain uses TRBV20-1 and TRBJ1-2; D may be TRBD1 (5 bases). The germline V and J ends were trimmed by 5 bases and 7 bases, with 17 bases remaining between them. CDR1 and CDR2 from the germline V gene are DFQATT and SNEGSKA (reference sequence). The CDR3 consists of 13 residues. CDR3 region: CSALRDAGGGYTF. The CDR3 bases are TGCAGTGCTCTACGGGACGCTGGGGGTGGCTACACCTTC.

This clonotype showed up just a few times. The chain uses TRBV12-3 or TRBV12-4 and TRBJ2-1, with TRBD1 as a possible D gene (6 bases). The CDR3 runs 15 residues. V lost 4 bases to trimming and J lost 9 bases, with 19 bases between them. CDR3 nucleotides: TGTGCCAGCAGTTCAGACTACGCCAGGGGCAGTGAGCAGTTCTTC. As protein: CASSSDYARGSEQFF.

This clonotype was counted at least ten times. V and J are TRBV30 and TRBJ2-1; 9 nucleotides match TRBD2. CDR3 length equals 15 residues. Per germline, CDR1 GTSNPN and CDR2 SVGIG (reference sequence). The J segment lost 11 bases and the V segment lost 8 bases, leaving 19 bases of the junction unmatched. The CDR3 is CARRSGSGGSGQQFF. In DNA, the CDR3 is TGTGCCCGTCGTTCTGGAAGCGGGGGGTCCGGACAGCAGTTCTTC.

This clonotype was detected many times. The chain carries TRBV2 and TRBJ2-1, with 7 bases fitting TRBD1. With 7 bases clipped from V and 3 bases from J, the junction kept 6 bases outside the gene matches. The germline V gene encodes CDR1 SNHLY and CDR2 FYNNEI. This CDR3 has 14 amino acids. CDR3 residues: CASTRQGLYNEQFF. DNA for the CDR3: TGTGCCAGCACCCGACAGGGCCTCTACAATGAGCAGTTCTTC.

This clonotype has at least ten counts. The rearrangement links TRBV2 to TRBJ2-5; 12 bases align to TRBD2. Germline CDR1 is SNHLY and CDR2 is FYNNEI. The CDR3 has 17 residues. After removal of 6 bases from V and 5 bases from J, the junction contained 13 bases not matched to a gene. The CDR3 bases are TGTGCCAGCAGCTTGACTAGCGGGGGAACACGGTACGAGACCCAGTACTTC. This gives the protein CASSLTSGGTRYETQYF.